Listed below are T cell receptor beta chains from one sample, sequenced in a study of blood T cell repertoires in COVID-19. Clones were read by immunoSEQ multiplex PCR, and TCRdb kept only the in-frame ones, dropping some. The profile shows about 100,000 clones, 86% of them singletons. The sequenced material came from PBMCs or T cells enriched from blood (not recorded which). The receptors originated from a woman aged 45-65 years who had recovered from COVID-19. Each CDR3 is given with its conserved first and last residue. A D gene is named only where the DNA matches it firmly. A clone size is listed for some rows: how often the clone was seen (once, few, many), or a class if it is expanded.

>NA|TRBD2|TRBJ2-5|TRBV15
CATSAPTSGRKETQYF
TGTGCCACCAGCGCCCCTACTAGCGGGAGAAAAGAGACCCAGTACTTC
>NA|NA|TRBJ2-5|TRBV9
CASSGQLQETQYF
TGTGCCAGCAGCGGACAGCTCCAAGAGACCCAGTACTTC
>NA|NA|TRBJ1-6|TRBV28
CASSAGSSYNSPLHF
TGTGCCAGCAGTGCTGGGAGCTCCTATAATTCACCCCTCCACTTT
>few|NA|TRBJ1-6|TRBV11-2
CASSLEGGVTSPLHF
TGTGCCAGCAGCTTAGAAGGGGGGGTGACTTCACCCCTCCACTTT
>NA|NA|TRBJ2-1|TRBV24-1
CATSDSRYKFSNEQFF
TGTGCCACCAGTGATTCCAGATACAAATTCAGCAATGAGCAGTTCTTC
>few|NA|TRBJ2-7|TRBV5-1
CASSLGEDSYEQYF
TGCGCCAGCAGCTTGGGAGAGGATTCCTACGAGCAGTACTTC
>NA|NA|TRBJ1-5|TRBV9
CASSVGGNSNQPQHF
TGTGCCAGCAGCGTAGGCGGGAATAGCAATCAGCCCCAGCATTTT
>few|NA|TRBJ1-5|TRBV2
CASSDDSYSNQPQHF
TGTGCCAGCAGTGACGACAGTTATAGCAATCAGCCCCAGCATTTT
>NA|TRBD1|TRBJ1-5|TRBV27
CASSFRDRGQPQHF
TGTGCCAGCAGTTTCCGGGACAGGGGCCAGCCCCAGCATTTT
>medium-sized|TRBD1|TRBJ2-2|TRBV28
CASSFPRGQGGELFF
TGTGCCAGCAGTTTCCCCAGGGGGCAAGGCGGGGAGCTGTTTTTT
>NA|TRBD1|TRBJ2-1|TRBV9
CASSLRMTGSSYNEQFF
TGTGCCAGCAGCCTTAGGATGACAGGGAGCTCCTACAATGAGCAGTTCTTC
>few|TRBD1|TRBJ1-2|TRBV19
CASSRFGQGGYGYTF
TGTGCCAGTAGTAGATTTGGACAGGGAGGCTATGGCTACACCTTC
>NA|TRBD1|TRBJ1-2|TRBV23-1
CAGNGQGYGYTF
TGCGCCGGAAACGGACAGGGGTATGGCTACACCTTC
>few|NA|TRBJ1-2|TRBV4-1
CASSSPRDTAGRYGYTF
TGCGCCAGCAGCTCTCCCAGAGATACAGCCGGAAGGTATGGCTACACCTTC
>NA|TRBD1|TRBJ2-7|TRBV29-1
CSVSPGQSYEQYF
TGCAGCGTTTCACCGGGACAGTCCTACGAGCAGTACTTC
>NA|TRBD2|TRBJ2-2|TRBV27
CASSSTSGVTGELFF
TGTGCCAGCAGTTCGACTAGCGGTGTGACCGGGGAGCTGTTTTTT
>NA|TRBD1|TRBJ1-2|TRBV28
CASSLGAGGGYGYTF
TGTGCCAGCAGTTTAGGGGCAGGGGGCGGCTATGGCTACACCTTC
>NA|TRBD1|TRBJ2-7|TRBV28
CASSLRKSRDRAYEQYF
TGTGCCAGCAGTTTAAGGAAGAGCCGGGACAGGGCCTACGAGCAGTACTTC
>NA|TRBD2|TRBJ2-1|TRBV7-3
CASSFGLADYNEQFF
TGTGCCAGCAGCTTTGGGCTAGCGGACTACAATGAGCAGTTCTTC
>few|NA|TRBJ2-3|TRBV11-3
CASSRGRGESTDTQYF
TGTGCCAGCAGCCGGGGCAGGGGAGAGAGCACAGATACGCAGTATTTT
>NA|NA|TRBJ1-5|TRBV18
CASSPEGDQPQHF
TGTGCCAGCTCACCGGAAGGGGATCAGCCCCAGCATTTT
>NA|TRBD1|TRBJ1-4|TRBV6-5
CARRRQGEAEKLFF
TGTGCCAGGAGACGACAGGGGGAGGCTGAAAAACTGTTTTTT